The T cell receptor (beta chain) described here comes from a study of CD8 T cells in Susac syndrome. TCR beta sequencing covered blood CD8+ and CD4+ T cells. From germline, CDR1 is DFQATT and CDR2 SNEGSKA (reference sequence). The CDR3 length is 12 residues. Deletions cut 7 bases from V and 2 bases from J, with 11 bases between. Reverse transcription of roughly 0.45 to 1 ug RNA was carried out with random hexamers. One entry per CDR3 protein, called by TCRdb with MiXCR from the immunoSEQ multiplex PCR reads. In the table there are about 200,000 distinct CDR3 sequences, 90% to 95% of which are singletons. With regard to this clonotype: Antigen unknown.

Whole-study findings and limits: By the study's own acknowledgment, its TCR sequencing and HLA analysis included relatively few individuals.

The J gene is TRBJ2-5, the V gene TRBV20-1; D unclear. The material sequenced was CD4+ T cells from PBMCs. This receptor was obtained from a human donor in good health. The CDR3 sequence: CSGFRSQETQYF. The CDR3 region has the DNA TGCAGTGGGTTCCGTTCGCAAGAGACCCAGTACTTC.